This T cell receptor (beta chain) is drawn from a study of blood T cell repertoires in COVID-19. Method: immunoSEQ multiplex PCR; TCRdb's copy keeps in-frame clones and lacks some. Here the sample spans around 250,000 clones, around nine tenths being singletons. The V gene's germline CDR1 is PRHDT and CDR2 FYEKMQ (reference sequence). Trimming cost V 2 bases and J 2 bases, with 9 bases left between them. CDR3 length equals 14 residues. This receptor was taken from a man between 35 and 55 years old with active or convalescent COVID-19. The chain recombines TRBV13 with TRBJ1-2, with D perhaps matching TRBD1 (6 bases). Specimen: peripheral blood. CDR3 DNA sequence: TGTGCCAGCAGCTTAAAACAGGGCAACTATGGCTACACCTTC. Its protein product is CASSLKQGNYGYTF.